This T cell receptor (beta chain) was captured by sequencing in a study of Ad26.COV2.S vaccination and SARS-CoV-2 variants. Repertoires were generated with immunoSEQ multiplex PCR, while TCRdb's copy carries only in-frame clones and drops some. The sample carries around 250,000 clones, around nine tenths recorded once. Trimming at V came to 5 bases and at J to 2 bases, leaving 9 bases not matched to a gene. There are 15 residues in the CDR3. Germline values: CDR1 KGHSH, CDR2 LQKENI. Treatment of the sample: some 20 received Ad26.COV2.S at low or high dose, single or two shots; about five received placebo; per-sample allocation not given. Day 63 after the first vaccine or placebo injection was the time point for sampling.

Sequences were derived from peripheral blood, sampled in a trial of Ad26.COV2.S vaccine versus placebo. The sequence derives from a person between 18 and 65 years old who received the Ad26.COV2.S COVID-19 vaccine or a placebo. The chain couples TRBV18 to TRBJ2-7; TRBD1 matches 7 bases. The DNA for the CDR3 is TGTGCCAGCTCAACCGGACAGGTTGGTACCTACGAGCAGTACTTC. Its translation: CASSTGQVGTYEQYF.